This T cell receptor beta chain was identified in a study of CD8+ T cells in alopecia areata. Findings and limits, study-wide: It was observed that many expanded lesional clones persisted in scalp and blood during tofacitinib. Sequence data from scalp samples additionally include resident alphabeta T cells of normal skin.

Germline CDR1 and CDR2: SGDLS and YYNGEE. V gave up 0 bases and J gave up 1 base, with 7 bases separating them. The CDR3 is 14 residues long. The sequencing template was cDNA reverse transcribed from extracted RNA. The method was immunoSEQ multiplex PCR; TCRdb's version includes in-frame clones alone and lacks a portion of them. The repertoire holds over 150,000 clones, with 45% to 75% as singletons. Remarks on this clone: No antigen is known for it.

Documented treatment: oral pan-JAK inhibitor, 5-10 mg twice daily. Individuals with alopecia areata gave both lesional scalp punch biopsies and peripheral blood for collection. This material consisted of CD4+ T cells sorted from blood, taken at week 4, from a patient treated with tofacitinib. The receptor was isolated from a human donor with alopecia areata. The chain combines TRBV9 with TRBJ1-1, with no clear D. In DNA, the CDR3 is TGTGCCAGCAGCGTAGAGGTAGGGAACACTGAAGCTTTCTTT. It is translated as CASSVEVGNTEAFF.